This entry lists 20 T cell receptor beta chains sequenced from one sample in a study of OX40 agonist ivuxolimab in advanced cancers. Assay used: immunoSEQ multiplex PCR; TCRdb lists only in-frame clones, some missing. In the table there are over 15,000 clones, 90% of which are singletons. The material sequenced was CD4+ or CD8+ T cells sorted from blood, taken in a trial of the OX40 agonist ivuxolimab. These receptors were collected from an adult with an advanced solid tumor such as melanoma, head and neck, liver or kidney cancer.

The V and J genes are TRBV4-3 and TRBJ1-5; D ambiguous. The CDR3 length is 15 residues. V lost 3 bases, J lost 4 bases, and 13 bases lay in between. The germline gives CDR1 LGHNA, CDR2 YSLEER. Here the CDR3 DNA reads TGCGCCAGCAGCCATTCGCTGGGCAGTAATCAGCCCCAGCATTTT. Translated: CASSHSLGSNQPQHF.

The chain is built from TRBV7-3 and TRBJ2-1; possibly TRBD2 for D (5 bases). This CDR3 comprises 15 residues. Between the trimmed V and J ends, which lost 2 bases and 8 bases, there was a span of 16 bases. CDR1 is SGHTA and CDR2 is FQGTGA in the germline V gene. The CDR3 region has the DNA TGTGCCAGCAGCTTAGGGCGGGCTCTCCGCGATGAGCAGTTCTTC. Its translation is CASSLGRALRDEQFF.

This sequence joins TRBV5-5 and TRBJ1-3, with 8 bases fitting TRBD1. Germline CDR1 is SGHKS and CDR2 is YYEKEE (reference sequence). The CDR3 contains 17 residues. V shed 0 bases and J 4 bases; nucleotides not matched to a gene: 9. The CDR3 loop reads CASSLGFGQGVGNTIYF. CDR3 nucleotides: TGTGCCAGCAGCTTGGGGTTCGGACAGGGAGTAGGAAACACCATATATTTT.

The chain has TRBV7-9 and TRBJ2-7, with TRBD2 matching 7 bases. J gave up 5 bases and V 2 bases, and 3 bases lay outside the gene matches. Germline V lookup: CDR1 SEHNR, CDR2 FQNEAQ (reference sequence). The CDR3 is made up of 13 amino acids. This chain's CDR3 is CASSLPGRDEQYF. The CDR3 DNA reads TGTGCCAGCAGCTTACCAGGGAGGGACGAGCAGTACTTC. Combining the CDR3 with reference TRBV7-9 and TRBJ2-7 gives the whole variable domain DTGVSQNPRHKITKRGQNVTFRCDPISEHNRLYWYRQTLGQGPEFLTYFQNEAQLEKSRLLSDRFSAERPKGSFSTLEIQRTEQGDSAMYLCASSLPGRDEQYFGPGTRLTVT.

The J gene is TRBJ2-5, the V gene TRBV29-1, with 7 bases lining up with TRBD2. Germline CDR1 reads SQVTM; CDR2 reads ANQGSEA. Losses at the gene ends were 6 bases for V and 4 bases for J; bases not matched to a gene: 2. The CDR3 is made up of 11 amino acids. CDR3 residues: CSVSGAETQYF. The CDR3 DNA sequence: TGCAGCGTGAGCGGGGCAGAGACCCAGTACTTC.

This sequence joins TRBV27 and TRBJ2-1; TRBD2 aligns across 8 bases. Losses at the gene ends were 3 bases for V and 1 base for J; bases not matched to a gene: 11. The CDR3 totals 18 residues. Germline CDR1 reads MNHEY; CDR2 reads SMNVEV (reference sequence). CDR3 region: CASSFGAGGAISYNEQFF. DNA for the CDR3: TGTGCCAGCAGTTTCGGGGCGGGAGGAGCCATTTCCTACAATGAGCAGTTCTTC.

The CDR3 DNA reads TGTGCCAGCAGCTCAAGACACAATGAGCAGTTCTTC. Translation gives CASSSRHNEQFF. The rearrangement joins TRBV9 to TRBJ2-1; D unresolved. The CDR3 is 12 amino acids. Germline V lookup: CDR1 SGDLS, CDR2 YYNGEE. The ends were cut back, 4 bases at V and 5 bases at J, with 7 bases in the middle.

The chain has TRBV15 and TRBJ1-1; D gene ambiguous. This CDR3 contains 14 residues. The germline gives CDR1 LNHNV, CDR2 YYDKDF (reference sequence). V lost 1 base and J 3 bases, leaving 9 bases between the germline ends. CDR3 DNA sequence: TGTGCCACCAGCAGAGTCCATATGGACACTGAAGCTTTCTTT. As protein: CATSRVHMDTEAFF. Filled out from reference TRBV15 and TRBJ1-1, the complete variable domain reads DAMVIQNPRYQVTQFGKPVTLSCSQTLNHNVMYWYQQKSSQAPKLLFHYYDKDFNNEADTPDNFQSRRPNTSFCFLDIRSPGLGDTAMYLCATSRVHMDTEAFFGQGTRLTVV.

The gene calls are TRBV7-9 and TRBJ1-1; unclear D gene. Trimming cost V 0 bases and J 3 bases, with 8 bases left between them. This CDR3 contains 14 residues. The germline CDR1 and CDR2 sequences are SEHNR and FQNEAQ (reference sequence). The CDR3 region has the DNA TGTGCCAGCAGCTTAGCGGGCGACGACACTGAAGCTTTCTTT. Residues: CASSLAGDDTEAFF.

The gene calls are TRBV10-3 and TRBJ2-5; 12 nucleotides match TRBD2. In germline, CDR1 is ENHRY, CDR2 SYGVKD. The CDR3 spans 16 residues. Trimming at V came to 2 bases and at J to 4 bases, leaving 5 bases not matched to a gene. The CDR3 DNA reads TGTGCCATCAGTGAGGTGAGACTAGCGGGAGCAGAGACCCAGTACTTC. Residues: CAISEVRLAGAETQYF.

This clone was detected only once. The chain has TRBV27 and TRBJ2-5; either TRBD1 or TRBD2 may supply D (5 bases each). This CDR3 region has 17 residues. V dropped 4 bases and J dropped 0 bases, with 18 bases sitting between them. Germline V CDR1 and CDR2: MNHEY, SMNVEV (reference sequence). The CDR3 sequence: CASSSPTREGYQETQYF. CDR3 sequence (DNA): TGTGCCAGCAGTTCGCCGACTCGTGAGGGGTACCAAGAGACCCAGTACTTC.

The rearrangement uses TRBV7-9 and TRBJ1-1, with 9 bases fitting TRBD1. The CDR3 runs 11 residues. CDR1 SEHNR and CDR2 FQNEAQ come from the germline V gene (reference sequence). Trimming removed 4 bases from V and 11 bases from J; junction bases left unmatched: 2. CDR3 in DNA: TGTGCCAGCAGCTCAGGGACAGGGGCTTTCTTT. It is translated as CASSSGTGAFF.

The chain uses TRBV13 and TRBJ2-3; 7 nucleotides align to TRBD1. Germline V gene data show CDR1 as PRHDT and CDR2 as FYEKMQ (reference sequence). The ends lost 4 bases at V and 0 bases at J; junction bases unmatched: 4. The CDR3 is 15 amino acids. CDR3 loop: CASSSPGQSTDTQYF. DNA of the CDR3: TGTGCCAGCAGCTCACCGGGACAGAGCACAGATACGCAGTATTTT.

The chain joins TRBV11-2 to TRBJ2-3; TRBD2 is a possible D gene (5 bases). Trimming stripped 4 bases from V and 7 bases from J, with 15 bases between. Germline CDR1 reads SGHAT; CDR2 reads FQNNGV. This CDR3 comprises 14 residues. The CDR3 sequence is CASSSLWELNTQYF. The DNA for the CDR3 is TGTGCCAGCAGCTCGTTGTGGGAGCTGAATACGCAGTATTTT.

This sequence joins TRBV15 and TRBJ2-1, with D perhaps TRBD2 (6 bases). This CDR3 is 14 amino acids long. Germline CDR1 reads LNHNV; CDR2 reads YYDKDF (reference sequence). The V end lost 5 bases, the J end lost 8 bases, and 16 bases lay between the germline ends. As DNA, the CDR3 is TGTGCCACCAGCCGGGACTCCCCGGCCCATGAGCAGTTCTTC. This translates into CATSRDSPAHEQFF.

DNA for the CDR3: TGCAGCGTTGACGAGCCCTCTGGAAACACCATATATTTT. This sequence encodes CSVDEPSGNTIYF. The chain joins TRBV29-1 to TRBJ1-3; D gene uncertain. Trimming shortened V by 3 bases and J by 0 bases, and 6 bases separated the two germline ends. The CDR3 has 13 residues. Germline V CDR1 and CDR2: SQVTM, ANQGSEA.

The chain joins TRBV4-3 to TRBJ2-1, with 10 bases that match TRBD2. V shed 0 bases, J shed 2 bases, and the junction held 7 bases outside the gene matches. Germline values: CDR1 LGHNA, CDR2 YSLEER. The length of the CDR3 is 18 residues. The CDR3 DNA reads as TGCGCCAGCAGCCAAGATCTAGATAGCGGGAGGCCCTACAATGAGCAGTTCTTC. Translation gives CASSQDLDSGRPYNEQFF.

The rearrangement joins TRBV23-1 to TRBJ2-7; D unresolved. TRBV23-1 has ORF status, its function being uncertain. CDR3 length: 14 amino acids. V lost 0 bases to trimming and J lost 3 bases, with 9 bases between them. The CDR3 nucleotides read TGCGCCAGCAGTCAATCAGAACTAAACTACGAGCAGTACTTC. This sequence encodes CASSQSELNYEQYF.

The chain couples TRBV6-5 to TRBJ2-7; D is possibly TRBD2 (6 bases). The CDR3 has 14 amino acids. Germline V CDR1 and CDR2: MNHEY, SVGAGI. V was pared by 3 bases and J by 5 bases, with 14 bases between. The CDR3 region is CASSYIREPNEQYF. CDR3 nucleotides: TGTGCCAGCAGTTATATCCGGGAGCCCAACGAGCAGTACTTC.

The chain combines TRBV29-1 with TRBJ2-7; tentative D call: TRBD1 (5 bases). V was cut by 6 bases and J by 5 bases, with 14 bases left in between. Germline V gives CDR1 SQVTM, CDR2 ANQGSEA. The CDR3 length is 12 residues. The CDR3 DNA reads TGCAGCGTGGTGGAAGGGGCGGACGAGCAGTACTTC. Protein sequence: CSVVEGADEQYF.